This T cell receptor (beta chain) appears in the sequencing data of a study of PD-L1 blockade in urothelial cancer. Study background: Beginning in about 2014, patients received atezolizumab, given as 1,200 mg intravenously every 3 weeks.

Produced via immunoSEQ multiplex PCR; TCRdb's table is partial and in-frame only. The sample shows about 40,000 clones, around four fifths of them seen only once. The germline gives CDR1 MDHEN, CDR2 SYDVKM. This CDR3 has 15 residues. Worth noting for this clone: What it recognizes is unknown. A read error may produce the germline difference seen at one junction end.

Each patient contributed between 1 and 8 total time points of blood mononuclear cells, pretreatment and during treatment. Study results and caveats: Where pretreatment blood TCR clonality fell below the median, better survival was predicted. In blood at 3 weeks, tumor-associated clones expanded more among patients with durable benefit.

Here the sequenced sample was PBMCs, taken around atezolizumab (anti-PD-L1) treatment. The gene calls are TRBV28 and TRBJ2-1; possibly TRBD1 for D (7 bases). The receptor was derived from a man aged 55 to 70 with urothelial cancer. The CDR3 nucleotides read TGTGCCAGCAGCAAAGGAGGGGGCAACTACAATGCGCAGTTCTTC. This codes for CASSKGGGNYNAQFF.